This passage covers 8 T cell receptor beta chains from one sample sequenced in a study of T cell responses to AZD1222 COVID-19 vaccine. TCRdb keeps only in-frame clones here, not all; method: immunoSEQ multiplex PCR. The data show about 110,000 clones, with less than 95% seen just once and roughly 8% held by the top ten. The material was peripheral blood, obtained 28 days after the second AZD1222 dose. All receptors come from an adult who received the AZD1222 COVID-19 vaccine.

The V call is TRBV5-1, the J call TRBJ1-5; D is uncertain. V was trimmed by 0 bases and J by 5 bases, leaving 12 bases between them. Per the germline V gene, CDR1 is SGHRS and CDR2 is YFSETQ. The CDR3 loop spans 15 amino acids. The CDR3 spells CASSLGELPHQPQHF. The CDR3 DNA is TGCGCCAGCAGCTTGGGGGAGCTGCCGCATCAGCCCCAGCATTTT.

This clone came up a few times. The V and J genes are TRBV10-3 and TRBJ2-3, with 8 bases fitting TRBD2. The CDR3 extends over 16 amino acids. Germline values: CDR1 ENHRY, CDR2 SYGVKD. Unmatched junction bases numbered 6, after V lost 3 bases and J lost 1 base. Here the CDR3 reads CAISDSRGAGTDTQYF. The CDR3 region has the DNA TGTGCCATCAGTGACTCGCGGGGGGCAGGCACAGATACGCAGTATTTT.

The chain has TRBV18 and TRBJ2-7; maybe TRBD2 (6 bases). V was cut by 4 bases and J by 6 bases, with 22 bases left in between. CDR3 length equals 16 residues. CDR1 and CDR2 from the germline V gene are KGHSH and LQKENI. CDR3 region: CASSRGVRDLLGEQYF. The DNA of the CDR3 is TGTGCCAGCTCACGGGGGGTGAGGGATTTGCTGGGCGAGCAGTACTTC.

CDR3 residues: CASSISVAHDYGYTF. The CDR3, as DNA: TGTGCCAGTAGTATATCGGTGGCCCACGACTATGGCTACACCTTC. This chain uses TRBV19 with TRBJ1-2; D gene unclear. CDR1 is LNHDA, CDR2 SQIVND, per germline (reference sequence). This CDR3 spans 15 amino acids. The V gene lost 2 bases and the J gene lost 3 bases, with 13 bases spanning the gap.

This clone was counted a few times. V is TRBV4-2 and J is TRBJ2-4; TRBD2 matches at 11 bases. This CDR3 spans 15 amino acids. CDR1 LGHNA and CDR2 YNFKEQ come from the germline V gene. V lost 2 bases, J lost 6 bases, and 3 bases stayed unmatched. The DNA of the CDR3 is TGTGCCAGCAGCCAAATGGGGACTAGCGGAAACATTCAGTACTTC. It codes for CASSQMGTSGNIQYF.

This chain links TRBV27 with TRBJ2-7; 7 nucleotides match TRBD1. In germline, CDR1 is MNHEY, CDR2 SMNVEV (reference sequence). With 7 bases clipped from V and 1 base from J, the junction kept 10 bases outside the gene matches. This CDR3 spans 15 amino acids. CDR3 residues: CASKLGQERSYEQYF. The CDR3, as DNA: TGTGCCAGCAAACTCGGACAGGAGAGATCCTACGAGCAGTACTTC.

The chain links TRBV4-1 to TRBJ2-7; 9 bases are shared with TRBD2. The CDR3 length is 16 residues. Germline CDR1 reads MGHRA; CDR2 reads YSYEKL. V lost 1 base to trimming and J lost 0 bases; unmatched junction nucleotides: 4. The CDR3 here is CASSQAERGASYEQYF. For the CDR3, the DNA is TGCGCCAGCAGCCAAGCCGAGCGGGGGGCCTCCTACGAGCAGTACTTC.

The genes are TRBV2 and TRBJ2-1, with 9 bases lining up with TRBD2. Per germline, CDR1 SNHLY and CDR2 FYNNEI. The CDR3 is 16 residues long. V shed 7 bases and J 8 bases; nucleotides not matched to a gene: 15. CDR3 region: CASTLVVGGGAYEQFF. CDR3 sequence (DNA): TGTGCCAGCACCTTAGTAGTTGGCGGGGGGGCCTATGAGCAGTTCTTC.